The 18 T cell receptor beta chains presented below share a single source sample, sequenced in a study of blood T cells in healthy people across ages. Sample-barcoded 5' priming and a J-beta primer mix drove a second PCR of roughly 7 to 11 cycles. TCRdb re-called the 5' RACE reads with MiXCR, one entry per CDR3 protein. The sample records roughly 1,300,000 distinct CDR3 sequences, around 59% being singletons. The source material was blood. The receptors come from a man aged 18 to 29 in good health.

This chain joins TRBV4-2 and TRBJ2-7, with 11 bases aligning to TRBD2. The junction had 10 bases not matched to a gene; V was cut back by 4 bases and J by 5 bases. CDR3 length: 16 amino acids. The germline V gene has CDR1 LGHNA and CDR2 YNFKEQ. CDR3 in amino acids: CASSRETSGGADEQYF. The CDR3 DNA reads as TGTGCCAGCAGCCGCGAAACTAGCGGGGGTGCCGACGAGCAGTACTTC.

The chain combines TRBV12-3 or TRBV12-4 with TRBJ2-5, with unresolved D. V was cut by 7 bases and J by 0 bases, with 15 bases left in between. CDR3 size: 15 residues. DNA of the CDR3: TGTGCCAGCACCATCCTGAAGGGATACCAAGAGACCCAGTACTTC. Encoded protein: CASTILKGYQETQYF.

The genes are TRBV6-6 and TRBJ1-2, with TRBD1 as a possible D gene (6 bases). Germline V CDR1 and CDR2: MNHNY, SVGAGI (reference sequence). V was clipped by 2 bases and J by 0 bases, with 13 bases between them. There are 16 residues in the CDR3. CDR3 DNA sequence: TGTGCCAGCAGTTACACGCCCCGGGACACTAACTATGGCTACACCTTC. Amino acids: CASSYTPRDTNYGYTF.

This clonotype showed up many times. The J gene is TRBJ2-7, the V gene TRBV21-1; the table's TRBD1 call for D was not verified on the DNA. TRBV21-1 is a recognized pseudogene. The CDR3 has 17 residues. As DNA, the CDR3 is TGTGCCAGCAGCAAAGAGTGGTCAGGGGCCGACCTTTACGAGCAGTACTTC. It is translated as CASSKEWSGADLYEQYF.

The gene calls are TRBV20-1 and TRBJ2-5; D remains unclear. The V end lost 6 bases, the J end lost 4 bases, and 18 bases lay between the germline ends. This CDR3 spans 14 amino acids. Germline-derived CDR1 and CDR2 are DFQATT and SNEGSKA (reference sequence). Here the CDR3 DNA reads TGCAGTGCCAGCTCAGTGCGTAGTACAGAGACCCAGTACTTC. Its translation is CSASSVRSTETQYF.

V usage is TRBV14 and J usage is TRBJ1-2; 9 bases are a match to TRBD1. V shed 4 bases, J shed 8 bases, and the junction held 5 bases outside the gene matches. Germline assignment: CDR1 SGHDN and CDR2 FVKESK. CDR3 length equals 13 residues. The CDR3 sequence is CASSRWTGEGYTF. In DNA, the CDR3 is TGTGCCAGCAGCCGATGGACAGGGGAAGGCTACACCTTC.

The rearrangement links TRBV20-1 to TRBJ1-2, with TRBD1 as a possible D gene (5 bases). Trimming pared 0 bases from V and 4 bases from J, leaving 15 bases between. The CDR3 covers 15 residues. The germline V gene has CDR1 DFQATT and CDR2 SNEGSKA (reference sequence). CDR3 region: CSARDWGNRSYGYTF. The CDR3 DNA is TGCAGTGCTAGAGATTGGGGGAATCGTAGCTATGGCTACACCTTC.

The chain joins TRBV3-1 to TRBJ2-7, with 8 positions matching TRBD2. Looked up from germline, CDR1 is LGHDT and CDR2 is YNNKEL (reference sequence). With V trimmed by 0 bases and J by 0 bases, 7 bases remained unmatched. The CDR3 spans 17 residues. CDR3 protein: CASSQDGVAGSSYEQYF. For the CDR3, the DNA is TGTGCCAGCAGCCAAGATGGGGTAGCGGGGAGCTCCTACGAGCAGTACTTC.

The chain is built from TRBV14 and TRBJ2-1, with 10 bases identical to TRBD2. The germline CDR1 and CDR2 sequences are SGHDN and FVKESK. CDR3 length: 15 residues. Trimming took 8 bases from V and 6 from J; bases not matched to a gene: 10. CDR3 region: CASSLAGGRGNEQFF. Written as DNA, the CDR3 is TGTGCCAGCTCCTTAGCGGGAGGAAGGGGCAATGAGCAGTTCTTC.

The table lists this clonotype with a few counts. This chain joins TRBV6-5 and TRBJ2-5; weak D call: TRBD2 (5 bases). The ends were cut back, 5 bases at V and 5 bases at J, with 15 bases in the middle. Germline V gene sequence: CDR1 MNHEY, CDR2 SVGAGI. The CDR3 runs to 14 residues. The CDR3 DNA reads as TGTGCCAGCAGTGCGGACTCTCCAAGGGAGACCCAGTACTTC. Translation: CASSADSPRETQYF.

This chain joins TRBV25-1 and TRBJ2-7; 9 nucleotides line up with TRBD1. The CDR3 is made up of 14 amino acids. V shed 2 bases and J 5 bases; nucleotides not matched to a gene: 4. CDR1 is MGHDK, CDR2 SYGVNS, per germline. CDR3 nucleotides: TGTGCCAGCAGTGAACCGGGACAGGGCCACGAGCAGTACTTC. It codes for CASSEPGQGHEQYF.

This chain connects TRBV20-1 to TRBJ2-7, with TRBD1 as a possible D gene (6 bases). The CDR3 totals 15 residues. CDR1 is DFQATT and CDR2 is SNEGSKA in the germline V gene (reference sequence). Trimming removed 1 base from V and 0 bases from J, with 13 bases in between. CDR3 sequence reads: CSARAGTPYSYEQYF. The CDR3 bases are TGCAGTGCTAGAGCCGGGACACCGTACTCCTACGAGCAGTACTTC.

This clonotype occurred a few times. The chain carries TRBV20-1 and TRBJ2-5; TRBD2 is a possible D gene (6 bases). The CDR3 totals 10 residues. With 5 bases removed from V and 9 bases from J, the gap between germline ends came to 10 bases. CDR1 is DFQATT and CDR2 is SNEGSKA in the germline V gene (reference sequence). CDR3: CSAGGAAQYF. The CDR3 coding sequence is TGCAGTGCTGGAGGGGCGGCCCAGTACTTC.

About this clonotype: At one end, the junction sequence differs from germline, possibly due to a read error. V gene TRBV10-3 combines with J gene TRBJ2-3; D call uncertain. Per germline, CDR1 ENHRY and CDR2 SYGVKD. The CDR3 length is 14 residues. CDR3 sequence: CAIGEAKGPDTQYF. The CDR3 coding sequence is TGTGCCATCGGTGAGGCGAAAGGGCCCGATACGCAGTATTTT.

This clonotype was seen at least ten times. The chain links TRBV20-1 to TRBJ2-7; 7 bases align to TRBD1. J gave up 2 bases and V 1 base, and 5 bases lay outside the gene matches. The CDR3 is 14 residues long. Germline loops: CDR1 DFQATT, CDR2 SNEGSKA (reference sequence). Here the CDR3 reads CSARGYRGTYEQYF. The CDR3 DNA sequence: TGCAGTGCTAGAGGATACAGGGGAACCTACGAGCAGTACTTC.

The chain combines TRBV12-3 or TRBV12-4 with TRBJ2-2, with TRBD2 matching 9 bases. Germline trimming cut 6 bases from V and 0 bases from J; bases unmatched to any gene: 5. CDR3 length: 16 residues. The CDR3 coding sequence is TGTGCCAGCAGCCCACTAGCGGGCCCGAACACCGGGGAGCTGTTTTTT. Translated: CASSPLAGPNTGELFF.

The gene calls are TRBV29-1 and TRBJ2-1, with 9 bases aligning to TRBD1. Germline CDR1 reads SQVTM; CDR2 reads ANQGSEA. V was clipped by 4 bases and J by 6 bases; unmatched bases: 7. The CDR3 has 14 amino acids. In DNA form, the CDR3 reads TGCAGCGTTGTCTCCCGGACAGGGGTCAATGAGCAGTTCTTC. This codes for CSVVSRTGVNEQFF.

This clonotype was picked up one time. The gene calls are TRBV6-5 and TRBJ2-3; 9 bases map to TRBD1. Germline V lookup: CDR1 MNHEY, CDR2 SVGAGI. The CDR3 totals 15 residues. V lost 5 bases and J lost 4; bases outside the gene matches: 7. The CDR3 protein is CASSVRQGGPDTQYF. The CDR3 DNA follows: TGTGCCAGCAGTGTACGACAGGGGGGGCCAGATACGCAGTATTTT.